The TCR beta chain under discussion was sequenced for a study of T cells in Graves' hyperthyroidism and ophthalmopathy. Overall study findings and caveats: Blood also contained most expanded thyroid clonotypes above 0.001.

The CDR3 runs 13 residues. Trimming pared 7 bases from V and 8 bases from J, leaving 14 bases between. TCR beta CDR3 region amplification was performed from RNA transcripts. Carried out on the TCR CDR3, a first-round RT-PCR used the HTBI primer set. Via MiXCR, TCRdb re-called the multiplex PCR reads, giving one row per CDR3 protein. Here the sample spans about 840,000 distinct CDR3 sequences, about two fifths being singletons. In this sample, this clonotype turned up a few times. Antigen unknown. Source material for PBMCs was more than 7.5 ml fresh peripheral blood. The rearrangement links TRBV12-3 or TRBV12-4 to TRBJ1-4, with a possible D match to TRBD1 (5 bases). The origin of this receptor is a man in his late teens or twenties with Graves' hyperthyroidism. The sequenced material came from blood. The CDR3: CASTESRAEKLFF. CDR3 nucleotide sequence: TGTGCCAGCACCGAATCCAGGGCGGAAAAACTGTTTTTT.